This T cell receptor (beta chain) was documented in a study of blood T cell repertoires in COVID-19. Overall study context: Donors in the United States, Italy and Spain gave samples during acute or convalescent COVID-19. In each case, the material was cDNA or gDNA derived from T cells, B-cell-depleted T cells, or PBMCs.

CDR1 is SGHNT and CDR2 is YYREEE in the germline V gene (reference sequence). The V segment lost 3 bases and the J segment 4 bases; nucleotides outside the gene matches: 5. This CDR3 is built from 14 residues. Per the study methods: Reference gene primers were amplified, and this amplification served to estimate nucleated cell counts. TCRdb's copy holds only in-frame clones and misses some; the assay was immunoSEQ multiplex PCR. V and J calls plus clone size are reproduced from that table; the DNA served to infer D and trimming. This table has approximately 230,000 clones, 80% to 90% appearing once. The sample consisted of peripheral blood. The receptor comes from an elderly man with acute or convalescent COVID-19. The V call is TRBV5-4, the J call TRBJ2-5; TRBD1 aligns across 8 bases. For the CDR3, the DNA is TGTGCCAGCAGCTCAGGACAGGGTCCAGAGACCCAGTACTTC. This codes for CASSSGQGPETQYF.